What follows are 29 T cell receptor beta chains derived from one specimen sequenced in a study of blood T cell repertoires in COVID-19. Only in-frame clones appear in the TCRdb table, and some are missing; sequencing was by immunoSEQ multiplex PCR. Of 300,000 or so clones listed, more than 70% are singletons. The sequenced sample consisted of peripheral blood. Every receptor here comes from a woman between 50 and 59 years old who had recovered from COVID-19.

This clone was seen only once. V gene TRBV20-1 combines with J gene TRBJ2-5; TRBD2 matches 7 bases. V dropped 8 bases and J dropped 3; count of bases not matched to a gene: 3. The CDR3 has 11 residues. Germline-derived CDR1 and CDR2 are DFQATT and SNEGSKA (reference sequence). The CDR3 region is CSTRGKETQYF. As DNA, the CDR3 is TGCAGTACGCGGGGGAAAGAGACCCAGTACTTC.

The rearrangement uses TRBV27 and TRBJ1-2; no definite D call. The CDR3 sequence is 13 residues long. V dropped 1 base and J dropped 9 bases, with 12 bases sitting between them. Germline V gene data show CDR1 as MNHEY and CDR2 as SMNVEV (reference sequence). DNA of the CDR3: TGTGCCAGCAGTTTATTAGCGCATCAAAGCTACACCTTC. This encodes CASSLLAHQSYTF.

V is TRBV19 and J is TRBJ2-1, with TRBD1 identical over 7 bases. The CDR3 contains 15 residues. CDR1 and CDR2 from the germline V gene are LNHDA and SQIVND (reference sequence). Trimming took 5 bases from V and 4 from J; bases not matched to a gene: 8. The CDR3 nucleotides read TGTGCCAGTAGTGCCTACAGGGGCCGGTACAATGAGCAGTTCTTC. Translation: CASSAYRGRYNEQFF.

The chain recombines TRBV6-5 with TRBJ2-2, with D perhaps matching TRBD1 (6 bases). The CDR3 is 13 residues long. V lost 6 bases to trimming and J lost 7 bases, with 12 bases between them. Germline V gives CDR1 MNHEY, CDR2 SVGAGI. The CDR3: CASSTQGDGELFF. The CDR3 region has the DNA TGTGCCAGCAGCACACAGGGCGACGGGGAGCTGTTTTTT.

Only one count was recorded for this clone. This chain links TRBV6-5 with TRBJ2-3, with 9 bases that match TRBD1. Germline lookup yields CDR1 MNHEY and CDR2 SVGAGI. The CDR3 runs 13 residues. V dropped 11 bases and J dropped 6; count of bases not matched to a gene: 9. CDR3 DNA: TGTGCCTCGAGGGACAGGGAAAGGGATACGCAGTATTTT. Translated: CASRDRERDTQYF.

In its sample, this clone was seen once. The genes are TRBV12-3 or TRBV12-4 and TRBJ2-7; no reliable D call. CDR3 length: 12 residues. V lost 3 bases to trimming and J lost 5 bases, with 8 bases between them. CDR3 amino acids: CASSLYKNEQYF. CDR3 sequence (DNA): TGTGCCAGCAGTTTGTACAAGAACGAGCAGTACTTC.

For the CDR3, the DNA is TGTGCCAGTAGTAATCGGGAAGAGCAGTACTTC. Translated, it gives CASSNREEQYF. The chain has TRBV19 and TRBJ2-7, with a weak D call TRBD2 (5 bases). The CDR3 loop spans 11 amino acids. Germline V CDR1 and CDR2: LNHDA, SQIVND (reference sequence). V was clipped by 4 bases and J by 7 bases, with 8 bases between them.

The chain is built from TRBV19 and TRBJ2-3, with D unresolved. Per the germline V gene, CDR1 is LNHDA and CDR2 is SQIVND (reference sequence). This CDR3 is built from 14 residues. Trimming cost V 6 bases and J 2 bases, with 12 bases left between them. CDR3 loop: CASRLTTFTDTQYF. The CDR3 bases are TGTGCCAGTAGGTTAACGACATTCACAGATACGCAGTATTTT.

Relative to its sample, this clone is large. This sequence joins TRBV7-3 and TRBJ1-1, with D possibly TRBD1 on 5 matching bases. V shed 6 bases and J shed 5 bases, with 13 bases lying between them. Germline V gene data show CDR1 as SGHTA and CDR2 as FQGTGA. The CDR3 is 13 residues long. CDR3 region: CASREGYRTEAFF. CDR3 nucleotides: TGTGCCAGCAGGGAGGGGTATAGAACTGAAGCTTTCTTT.

The chain carries TRBV28 and TRBJ2-1, with 9 bases identical to TRBD2. The CDR3 loop spans 15 amino acids. Germline V CDR1 and CDR2: MDHEN, SYDVKM. The V gene end was trimmed by 2 bases and the J gene end by 7 bases; junction bases not matched to a gene: 6. CDR3 sequence: CASSLMVAGANEQFF. In nucleotides, the CDR3 is TGTGCCAGCAGTTTAATGGTAGCGGGAGCTAATGAGCAGTTCTTC.

This clone showed up just a few times. V and J are TRBV2 and TRBJ2-1; D call uncertain. V lost 10 bases to trimming and J lost 3 bases, with 4 bases between them. From germline, CDR1 is SNHLY and CDR2 FYNNEI. The CDR3 covers 10 residues. The CDR3 nucleotides read TGTGCCACCTACTACAATGAGCAGTTCTTC. Amino acids: CATYYNEQFF.

The chain employs TRBV6-5 and TRBJ2-1; 9 bases map to TRBD2. After removal of 7 bases from V and 8 bases from J, the junction contained 9 bases not matched to a gene. This CDR3 has 14 residues. The germline V gene encodes CDR1 MNHEY and CDR2 SVGAGI. The chain's CDR3 is CASIWSSGTDEQFF. The CDR3 DNA is TGTGCCAGCATTTGGTCTAGCGGGACGGATGAGCAGTTCTTC.

The gene calls are TRBV29-1 and TRBJ2-3; D possibly corresponds to TRBD2 (6 bases). Trimming removed 7 bases from V and 1 base from J, with 18 bases in between. The CDR3 consists of 15 residues. The germline V gene has CDR1 SQVTM and CDR2 ANQGSEA. Here the CDR3 DNA reads TGCAGCGGGCTGATGGCGGGACTCCGCACAGATACGCAGTATTTT. It yields the protein CSGLMAGLRTDTQYF.

By share, this clone ranks as medium-sized (0.01 to 0.1%). The chain couples TRBV7-8 to TRBJ1-2, with D perhaps matching TRBD1 (6 bases). The V gene lost 5 bases and the J gene lost 4 bases, with 14 bases spanning the gap. Germline V gene data show CDR1 as SGHVS and CDR2 as FQNEAQ. The CDR3 spans 14 residues. CDR3 loop: CASSPGGGSYGYTF. CDR3 DNA sequence: TGTGCCAGCAGCCCTGGCGGGGGCAGCTATGGCTACACCTTC.

CDR3 coding DNA: TGTGCCTGGACCCCGGGGGGGAGGCAGCCCCAGCATTTT. Its translation is CAWTPGGRQPQHF. The chain recombines TRBV30 with TRBJ1-5; a weak D match, TRBD1 (5 bases). The CDR3 consists of 13 residues. The V end lost 4 bases, the J end lost 7 bases, and 14 bases lay between the germline ends. CDR1 is GTSNPN, CDR2 SVGIG, per germline (reference sequence).

The chain employs TRBV5-4 and TRBJ2-2; TRBD1 matches at 8 bases. This CDR3 is 18 amino acids long. Trimming at V came to 2 bases and at J to 0 bases, leaving 9 bases not matched to a gene. In germline, CDR1 is SGHNT, CDR2 YYREEE (reference sequence). In DNA, the CDR3 is TGTGCCAGCAGCTTAGGTCCCGACAGGGGCGCGAACACCGGGGAGCTGTTTTTT. It codes for CASSLGPDRGANTGELFF.

V usage is TRBV6-1 and J usage is TRBJ2-5; possibly TRBD1 for D (6 bases). Germline assignment: CDR1 MNHNS and CDR2 SASEGT. V was pared by 3 bases and J by 4 bases, with 9 bases between. The length of the CDR3 is 13 residues. The CDR3 here is CASSERTVETQYF. CDR3 coding DNA: TGTGCCAGCAGTGAGAGGACAGTAGAGACCCAGTACTTC.

This chain uses TRBV5-6 with TRBJ1-3; 7 bases fit TRBD1. The CDR3 sequence is 15 residues long. The germline CDR1 and CDR2 sequences are SGHDT and YYEEEE. Trimming took 4 bases from V and 5 from J; bases not matched to a gene: 9. The CDR3: CASSTTQGRRNTIYF. CDR3 DNA sequence: TGTGCCAGCAGCACCACACAGGGGAGGAGAAACACCATATATTTT.

The chain uses TRBV28 and TRBJ1-5; D may be TRBD1 (6 bases). This CDR3 has 14 amino acids. Germline V gives CDR1 MDHEN, CDR2 SYDVKM. V lost 4 bases, J lost 3 bases, and 10 bases lay in between. As DNA, the CDR3 is TGTGCCAGCAGTTCAGGACAGTACAATCAGCCCCAGCATTTT. It specifies CASSSGQYNQPQHF.

The genes are TRBV5-4 and TRBJ1-2; TRBD1 matches 9 bases. Germline V CDR1 and CDR2: SGHNT, YYREEE (reference sequence). Trimming took 0 bases from V and 6 from J; bases not matched to a gene: 3. The CDR3 covers 14 residues. CDR3 sequence reads: CASSLVGTGNGYTF. CDR3 in DNA: TGTGCCAGCAGCTTGGTGGGGACAGGGAATGGCTACACCTTC.

In DNA form, the CDR3 reads TGTGCCTGGGCCTCGGGCGGGGCAAGCACAGATACGCAGTATTTT. It codes for CAWASGGASTDTQYF. The chain carries TRBV30 and TRBJ2-3; D possibly corresponds to TRBD2 (6 bases). Trimming took off 5 bases at V and 0 bases at J, with 15 bases between the two ends. Germline values: CDR1 GTSNPN, CDR2 SVGIG (reference sequence). This CDR3 comprises 15 residues.

The V call is TRBV7-3, the J call TRBJ2-1; 8 positions match TRBD2. CDR1 and CDR2 from the germline V gene are SGHTA and FQGTGA. The CDR3 is 18 residues long. V gave up 5 bases and J gave up 4 bases; unmatched junction bases: 16. The CDR3 protein is CASSRSGSGRGYYNEQFF. CDR3 sequence (DNA): TGTGCCAGCAGCCGTTCGGGGAGCGGGAGAGGGTATTACAATGAGCAGTTCTTC.

This clone was seen only once. The V call is TRBV9, the J call TRBJ2-5; D is uncertain. This CDR3 has 15 residues. Deletions cut 0 bases from V and 0 bases from J, with 9 bases between. CDR1 and CDR2 from the germline V gene are SGDLS and YYNGEE. The CDR3: CASSVAPGYQETQYF. The DNA of the CDR3 is TGTGCCAGCAGCGTAGCCCCCGGGTACCAAGAGACCCAGTACTTC.

The chain employs TRBV7-9 and TRBJ2-1, with D perhaps matching TRBD2 (5 bases). V lost 5 bases, J lost 1 base, and 12 bases lay in between. CDR1 and CDR2 (germline): SEHNR, FQNEAQ (reference sequence). This CDR3 contains 15 residues. The CDR3 coding sequence is TGTGCCAGCAGCCGCGCCACTAGTTCCTACAATGAGCAGTTCTTC. It specifies CASSRATSSYNEQFF.

The rearrangement joins TRBV29-1 to TRBJ2-5; tentatively, D is TRBD1 (5 bases). V shed 7 bases and J shed 1 base, with 10 bases lying between them. CDR1 is SQVTM and CDR2 is ANQGSEA in the germline V gene. The CDR3 length is 12 residues. CDR3 sequence reads: CSGGGAQETQYF. DNA for the CDR3: TGCAGCGGGGGTGGGGCCCAAGAGACCCAGTACTTC.

The chain uses TRBV30 and TRBJ2-4; the D gene is possibly TRBD1 (5 bases). Trimming cost V 3 bases and J 6 bases, with 15 bases left between them. Per germline, CDR1 GTSNPN and CDR2 SVGIG (reference sequence). CDR3 length: 14 residues. The CDR3 loop reads CAWRGLGQLNIQYF. CDR3 DNA: TGTGCCTGGAGGGGGCTTGGACAATTAAACATTCAGTACTTC.

The genes are TRBV28 and TRBJ1-3; no clear D gene. CDR3 length: 11 residues. The germline CDR1 and CDR2 sequences are MDHEN and SYDVKM. Trimming removed 7 bases from V and 7 bases from J, with 8 bases in between. The CDR3 sequence is CASTAANTIYF. The CDR3, as DNA: TGTGCCAGCACCGCCGCGAACACCATATATTTT.

This clone was recorded a few times. The chain combines TRBV7-2 with TRBJ2-7, with 7 nucleotides matching TRBD1. The CDR3 runs 15 residues. The V and J ends lost 0 bases and 2 bases, in that order; junction bases with no gene match: 4. Germline CDR1 is SGHTA and CDR2 is FQGNSA. CDR3 region: CASSLAIQGAYEQYF. DNA for the CDR3: TGTGCCAGCAGCTTAGCGATCCAGGGGGCCTACGAGCAGTACTTC.

The J gene is TRBJ1-2, the V gene TRBV2; 10 nucleotides agree with TRBD1. CDR1 and CDR2 (germline): SNHLY, FYNNEI. The CDR3 consists of 17 residues. J was trimmed by 4 bases and V by 1 base; bases with no gene match: 9. The CDR3 DNA reads TGTGCCAGCAGTGAAGGGACCGGGACAGGGGCAGGCTATGGCTACACCTTC. Translated: CASSEGTGTGAGYGYTF.